The source of this T cell receptor beta chain is a study of blood T cells in healthy people across ages. Study outcomes and limitations: The recorded TCR beta diversity per million T cells decreased in a roughly linear manner with age. The lack of PBMC sorting stopped any conclusive naive versus antigen-experienced comparison.

This clonotype showed up just a few times. Its antigen remains unknown. Using a J-beta primer mix together with a sample-barcoded 5' primer, a second PCR was run for about 6 to 12 cycles. TCRdb independently ran MiXCR on the 5' RACE reads; one entry per CDR3 protein. The sample lists around 1.7 million distinct CDR3 sequences, roughly 30% occurring once. Per-sample yields of isolated PBMCs were at least 6 million. Extraction of total RNA produced a minimum of 6 micrograms from each sample. Germline V gene sequence: CDR1 MNHNY, CDR2 SVGAGI (reference sequence). This CDR3 is built from 13 residues. V dropped 6 bases and J dropped 6 bases, with 13 bases sitting between them.

The sample was blood. The TCR sequence derives from a woman younger than 45 in good health. The chain uses TRBV6-6 and TRBJ2-3; D assignment may be TRBD1 or TRBD2 (6 bases each). The CDR3, as DNA: TGTGCCAGCAGCCGCCCGGGGGCGGATACGCAGTATTTT. Translating it yields CASSRPGADTQYF.